The clone carrying this T cell receptor beta chain occurred many times. TCRdb called the reads again in MiXCR, with one record for every CDR3 protein. Of fewer than 550,000 distinct CDR3 sequences in the sample, approximately 10% are singletons; the top ten hold about a tenth. This entry is derived from a study of T cell repertoires in cytomegalovirus infection. Study-wide background: Matching HLA type, along with CMV infection, was indicated by public TCR beta signatures.

Looked up from germline, CDR1 is MRHNA and CDR2 is SNTAGT. The CDR3 contains 16 residues. V was clipped by 5 bases and J by 6 bases; unmatched bases: 10. The sample taken for sequencing was PBMCs. The chain uses TRBV6-4 and TRBJ1-6, with 7 positions matching TRBD1. The source of this sequence is a human donor in good health (CMV status not recorded). Some clones in this sample may be carry-over from other donors' samples. This CDR3 reads CASSPSGTARNSPLHF. The DNA of the CDR3 is TGTGCCAGCAGTCCATCCGGGACAGCGCGTAATTCACCCCTCCACTTT.